Below, one T cell receptor (beta chain) is given with its context. The antigen is unknown. This sample is part of a study of OX40 agonist ivuxolimab in advanced cancers. For the study at large: Patients were around 83% male with ages roughly 20 to 80, mean 60.

The length of the CDR3 is 13 residues. V was trimmed by 0 bases and J by 14 bases, leaving 14 bases between them. Germline lookup yields CDR1 LGHNA and CDR2 YNFKEQ. Whole-study findings and limits: CD4+ T cells averaged fewer expanded clones than CD8+ T cells. Expansion of clones was among the lowest in partial responders at 0.1-3.0 mg/kg.

Exclusion applied to patients with autoimmune disease history or systemic immunosuppression. The repertoire was sequenced with immunoSEQ multiplex PCR; TCRdb's copy has only in-frame clones and lacks some. The table includes approximately 84,000 clones, 86% detected once. The sample consisted of CD4+ or CD8+ T cells sorted from blood, taken in a trial of the OX40 agonist ivuxolimab. The chain recombines TRBV4-2 with TRBJ2-1; a possible D gene is TRBD2 (5 bases). The clonotype comes from an adult with an advanced solid tumor such as melanoma, head and neck, liver or kidney cancer. The CDR3 here is CASSQDDYRNKFF. CDR3 DNA sequence: TGTGCCAGCAGCCAAGATGACTACCGGAATAAGTTCTTC.